This TCR beta chain was recovered during a study of T cell changes during pregnancy in multiple sclerosis (dated by TCRdb to the late 2010s). A note on the overall study: Changes in the T cell repertoire over the course of pregnancy were examined in this study in women with multiple sclerosis.

On this clone: The antigen it binds to is not known. No much larger clone exists at a distance of one base, and base qualities are not known.

From the germline V gene, CDR1 is MDHEN and CDR2 is SYDVKM. Including cysteine and phenylalanine, the CDR3 has 15 amino acids. Just the 45-base CDR3 DNA is kept, in frame starting at base 1. A distance of 14 bases separates the germline ends of V and J, which lose 7 bases and 0 bases respectively. The library came from the immunoSEQ multiplex PCR assay. The immuneACCESS repertoire file appears here via TCRdb, limited to in-frame rearrangements. These files lack a portion of the clones; in checked studies, under half of the deficit traces to unresolved V genes, and the cause of the others is not known. The sample yields almost 35,000 clones; over 75% were counted once. Clones ranked in the top ten supply roughly an eighth of the sample.

This receptor was obtained from a female donor with multiple sclerosis, enrolled in a pregnancy study. This specimen consisted of CD8+ T cells from peripheral blood mononuclear cells, obtained in the first trimester of pregnancy. The sequence is built from TRBV28 and TRBJ2-3; TRBD1 is a weak D gene call, 6 bases matching. The CDR3 reads CASTLGAASTDTQYF. The bases are TGTGCCAGCACCCTGGGGGCAGCTAGCACAGATACGCAGTATTTT.